Below, 26 T cell receptor beta chains from the same sample are listed, as sequenced in a study of cytomegalovirus exposure and HLA in healthy donors. Primers for the PCR totalled 60 Vbeta and 13 Jbeta. Sequenced by immunoSEQ multiplex PCR; TCRdb stores in-frame clones only, minus some. The sample yields 150,000 to 200,000 clones, around 81% seen once. Material: PBMCs. These receptors originate from a woman between 25 and 40 years old in good health and CMV-seronegative.

CDR3 protein: CASRRTGGGGTEAFF. CDR3 DNA sequence: TGCGCCAGCAGGCGTACAGGGGGCGGCGGCACTGAAGCTTTCTTT. This chain connects TRBV5-1 to TRBJ1-1, with 9 bases identical to TRBD1. Germline loops: CDR1 SGHRS, CDR2 YFSETQ. The CDR3 consists of 15 residues. Trimming removed 5 bases from V and 4 bases from J; junction bases left unmatched: 9.

This clone was picked up a small number of times. J is TRBJ1-2 and V is TRBV20-1, with D possibly TRBD1 on 5 matching bases. Germline CDR1 and CDR2: DFQATT and SNEGSKA (reference sequence). CDR3 size: 9 residues. DNA of the CDR3: TGCGGGGGGGACTATGGCTACACCTTC. It specifies CGGDYGYTF.

The chain uses TRBV11-2 and TRBJ2-5, with 7 bases matching TRBD2. V gave up 0 bases and J gave up 2 bases; unmatched junction bases: 3. Germline CDR1 is SGHAT and CDR2 is FQNNGV. The CDR3 totals 15 residues. CDR3 nucleotides: TGTGCCAGCAGCTTAGATCGGGGAGGGCAAGAGACCCAGTACTTC. It codes for CASSLDRGGQETQYF.

This clone was counted between two and nine times. The rearrangement joins TRBV6-5 to TRBJ1-1, with D tentatively TRBD1 (6 bases). The CDR3 has 15 residues. V lost 0 bases, J lost 5 bases, and 13 bases lay in between. The germline V gene has CDR1 MNHEY and CDR2 SVGAGI. The CDR3 region has the DNA TGTGCCAGCAGTTACTCGCAGGGGCCGGGGACTGAAGCTTTCTTT. It is translated as CASSYSQGPGTEAFF.

The chain has TRBV10-3 and TRBJ1-1, with D maybe TRBD1 (5 bases). This CDR3 contains 15 residues. V dropped 1 base and J dropped 0 bases, with 9 bases sitting between them. CDR1 is ENHRY and CDR2 is SYGVKD in the germline V gene. This CDR3 reads CAISEYGGMNTEAFF. For the CDR3, the DNA is TGTGCCATCAGTGAGTACGGGGGGATGAACACTGAAGCTTTCTTT.

This sequence joins TRBV5-6 and TRBJ2-4; 7 nucleotides match TRBD1. V lost 4 bases, J lost 8 bases, and 6 bases stayed unmatched. Germline CDR1 and CDR2: SGHDT and YYEEEE. The CDR3 has 13 residues. The CDR3 sequence is CASSPTGAHIQYF. As DNA, the CDR3 is TGTGCCAGCAGCCCAACAGGGGCGCACATTCAGTACTTC. Together with reference TRBV5-6 and TRBJ2-4, the CDR3 gives the full variable domain: DAGVTQSPTHLIKTRGQQVTLRCSPKSGHDTVSWYQQALGQGPQFIFQYYEEEERQRGNFPDRFSGHQFPNYSSELNVNALLLGDSALYLCASSPTGAHIQYFGAGTRLSVL.

The gene calls are TRBV5-4 and TRBJ2-3; 10 nucleotides match TRBD2. The CDR3 contains 16 residues. Germline trimming cut 1 base from V and 2 bases from J; bases unmatched to any gene: 4. Germline V gene lookup returns CDR1 SGHNT and CDR2 YYREEE (reference sequence). CDR3 in amino acids: CASSLRTSGFTDTQYF. CDR3 nucleotide sequence: TGTGCCAGCAGCTTGCGGACTAGCGGATTCACAGATACGCAGTATTTT. The full variable domain, in which reference TRBV5-4 and TRBJ2-3 provide the parts outside the CDR3, is ETGVTQSPTHLIKTRGQQVTLRCSSQSGHNTVSWYQQALGQGPQFIFQYYREEENGRGNFPPRFSGLQFPNYSSELNVNALELDDSALYLCASSLRTSGFTDTQYFGPGTRLTVL.

This clone was seen just once. J is TRBJ2-2 and V is TRBV19, with TRBD1 as a possible D gene (6 bases). Germline V lookup: CDR1 LNHDA, CDR2 SQIVND (reference sequence). This CDR3 has 14 amino acids. Trimming took off 7 bases at V and 4 bases at J, with 13 bases between the two ends. CDR3 protein: CASTEDRGTGELFF. In DNA form, the CDR3 reads TGTGCCAGTACCGAGGACAGAGGCACCGGGGAGCTGTTTTTT.

V and J are TRBV30 and TRBJ2-1; 11 nucleotides agree with TRBD2. The trim removed 2 bases at V and 6 bases at J, leaving 3 bases unmatched. The CDR3 sequence is 14 residues long. Germline values: CDR1 GTSNPN, CDR2 SVGIG (reference sequence). The CDR3: CAWSSTSGVNEQFF. CDR3 DNA: TGTGCCTGGAGTTCGACTAGCGGGGTCAATGAGCAGTTCTTC.

The chain employs TRBV19 and TRBJ2-7; 8 bases align to TRBD1. Germline CDR1 reads LNHDA; CDR2 reads SQIVND (reference sequence). Germline trimming cut 4 bases from V and 2 bases from J; bases unmatched to any gene: 4. This CDR3 is 14 amino acids long. The CDR3 here is CASSRSQGAYEQYF. The CDR3, as DNA: TGTGCCAGTAGTAGGTCACAGGGGGCCTACGAGCAGTACTTC.

The V and J genes are TRBV28 and TRBJ1-1; no definite D call. Trimming took 7 bases from V and 0 from J, leaving 15 bases between them. Germline V lookup: CDR1 MDHEN, CDR2 SYDVKM. The CDR3 runs to 15 residues. The CDR3 DNA reads as TGTGCCAGCAAGGTAATCGGCGGATTGAACACTGAAGCTTTCTTT. Translation gives CASKVIGGLNTEAFF.

This clone was detected a few times. V usage is TRBV9 and J usage is TRBJ1-1; D might be TRBD1 (5 bases). The CDR3 has 14 amino acids. Germline V lookup: CDR1 SGDLS, CDR2 YYNGEE. The V gene lost 0 bases and the J gene lost 4 bases, with 10 bases spanning the gap. Here the CDR3 reads CASSVGGSGTEAFF. The CDR3 DNA sequence: TGTGCCAGCAGCGTAGGGGGCTCGGGCACTGAAGCTTTCTTT.

The V call is TRBV15, the J call TRBJ2-3; unclear D gene. V was trimmed by 0 bases and J by 3 bases, leaving 7 bases between them. In germline, CDR1 is LNHNV, CDR2 YYDKDF (reference sequence). The CDR3 is 14 amino acids. The CDR3 nucleotides read TGTGCCACCAGCAGAGATAATTTTACAGATACGCAGTATTTT. It encodes CATSRDNFTDTQYF.

Details on this clone: Other DNA sequences in the same sample also yield this CDR3. J is TRBJ1-2 and V is TRBV6-6; tentative D call: TRBD1 (5 bases). The germline V and J ends were trimmed by 5 bases and 5 bases, with 9 bases remaining between them. Germline V lookup: CDR1 MNHNY, CDR2 SVGAGI (reference sequence). The CDR3 length is 12 residues. In DNA, the CDR3 is TGTGCCAGCAGTCGAGACAGTTATGGCTACACCTTC. This encodes CASSRDSYGYTF.

The gene calls are TRBV10-3 and TRBJ2-7, with D possibly TRBD2 on 7 matching bases. Germline V gene data show CDR1 as ENHRY and CDR2 as SYGVKD. V lost 7 bases to trimming and J lost 0 bases, with 16 bases between them. This CDR3 has 15 residues. The CDR3 reads CAIKAGARSSYEQYF. In DNA form, the CDR3 reads TGTGCCATCAAGGCGGGGGCGCGGAGCTCCTACGAGCAGTACTTC.

This clone was seen just once. J is TRBJ2-3 and V is TRBV27, with 7 positions matching TRBD2. The CDR3 has 16 residues. Losses at the gene ends were 2 bases for V and 1 base for J; bases not matched to a gene: 6. Germline V lookup: CDR1 MNHEY, CDR2 SMNVEV (reference sequence). This chain's CDR3 is CASSLLRLAGTDTQYF. The CDR3, as DNA: TGTGCCAGCAGTTTACTTCGGCTAGCGGGCACAGATACGCAGTATTTT.

The sample holds a few counts of this clone. The J gene is TRBJ2-7, the V gene TRBV6-1; D is ambiguous. Trimming took off 4 bases at V and 3 bases at J, with 16 bases between the two ends. There are 15 residues in the CDR3. CDR1 is MNHNS, CDR2 SASEGT, per germline. The CDR3 nucleotides read TGTGCCAGCAGTGTAGAGGCGCTAGAGATCTACGAGCAGTACTTC. Protein sequence: CASSVEALEIYEQYF.

This chain connects TRBV7-9 to TRBJ1-1; no definite D call. The CDR3 loop spans 14 amino acids. V was trimmed by 0 bases and J by 5 bases, leaving 10 bases between them. The germline CDR1 and CDR2 sequences are SEHNR and FQNEAQ (reference sequence). The CDR3 spells CASSLALSQTEAFF. The CDR3 DNA is TGTGCCAGCAGCTTAGCCCTCTCACAGACTGAAGCTTTCTTT.

V gene TRBV10-3 combines with J gene TRBJ2-2; 7 nucleotides match TRBD1. V trimming: 2 bases; J trimming: 1 base; junction bases outside the gene matches: 7. The CDR3 length is 17 residues. The germline V gene has CDR1 ENHRY and CDR2 SYGVKD. The chain's CDR3 is CAISETSGTENTGELFF. Here the CDR3 DNA reads TGTGCCATCAGTGAGACTTCCGGGACAGAGAACACCGGGGAGCTGTTTTTT.

This clone showed up just a few times. This chain uses TRBV7-9 with TRBJ2-5, with D maybe TRBD1 (6 bases). Trimming cost V 8 bases and J 1 base, with 11 bases left between them. The CDR3 is 13 amino acids. Germline CDR1 and CDR2: SEHNR and FQNEAQ (reference sequence). In nucleotides, the CDR3 is TGTGCCAGCCGCCTGACAGGCCAAGAGACCCAGTACTTC. It yields the protein CASRLTGQETQYF.

In this sample, this clone turned up once. The rearrangement links TRBV6-5 to TRBJ1-1, with 10 bases that match TRBD1. The length of the CDR3 is 16 residues. Germline lookup yields CDR1 MNHEY and CDR2 SVGAGI. J was trimmed by 2 bases and V by 1 base; bases with no gene match: 4. CDR3 region: CASSYYGTGVNTEAFF. The CDR3 DNA reads TGTGCCAGCAGTTACTATGGGACAGGGGTAAACACTGAAGCTTTCTTT.

The chain has TRBV19 and TRBJ2-3, with 10 bases matching TRBD1. This CDR3 is built from 15 residues. V trimming: 5 bases; J trimming: 3 bases; junction bases outside the gene matches: 5. The germline V gene encodes CDR1 LNHDA and CDR2 SQIVND (reference sequence). The CDR3: CASSLPGQGTDTQYF. The CDR3 DNA reads TGTGCCAGTAGTCTCCCGGGACAGGGGACAGATACGCAGTATTTT. The variable domain in full, with the rest retrieved from reference TRBV19 and TRBJ2-3, is DGGITQSPKYLFRKEGQNVTLSCEQNLNHDAMYWYRQDPGQGLRLIYYSQIVNDFQKGDIAEGYSVSREKKESFPLTVTSAQKNPTAFYLCASSLPGQGTDTQYFGPGTRLTVL.

A few counts support this clone. V usage is TRBV5-4 and J usage is TRBJ2-7, with 9 nucleotides matching TRBD2. With 5 bases clipped from V and 0 bases from J, the junction kept 0 bases outside the gene matches. Germline CDR1 is SGHNT and CDR2 is YYREEE (reference sequence). This CDR3 is 13 amino acids long. The CDR3 DNA reads TGTGCCAGCAGTAGCGGGAGCTCCTACGAGCAGTACTTC. It translates to CASSSGSSYEQYF.

V and J are TRBV5-6 and TRBJ2-1; TRBD2 agrees at 7 bases. The CDR3 extends over 15 amino acids. V shed 2 bases, J shed 4 bases, and the junction held 6 bases outside the gene matches. CDR1 and CDR2 from the germline V gene are SGHDT and YYEEEE. Here the CDR3 DNA reads TGTGCCAGCAGCTTTTATAGTAGCGGGTACAATGAGCAGTTCTTC. Translated, it gives CASSFYSSGYNEQFF.

This rearrangement joins TRBV25-1 to TRBJ2-5; 12 positions agree with TRBD2. This CDR3 has 14 amino acids. With V trimmed by 6 bases and J by 3 bases, 2 bases remained unmatched. Germline V gives CDR1 MGHDK, CDR2 SYGVNS. In nucleotides, the CDR3 is TGTGCCAGCAGACGACTAGCGGGAGAAGAGACCCAGTACTTC. The encoded protein is CASRRLAGEETQYF.

This chain uses TRBV7-2 with TRBJ2-6; no firm D call. From germline, CDR1 is SGHTA and CDR2 FQGNSA. The CDR3 totals 17 residues. Trimming removed 6 bases at V and 4 bases at J, with 19 bases between. The chain's CDR3 is CASRRPGGAGGANVLTF. CDR3 sequence (DNA): TGTGCCAGCAGACGTCCAGGTGGTGCTGGAGGGGCCAACGTCCTGACTTTC.